This T cell receptor beta chain was sequenced during a study of OX40 agonist ivuxolimab in advanced cancers. Study overall: People in dose escalation had one of these cancers: hepatocellular carcinoma, melanoma, renal cell or head and neck cancer.

Assay: immunoSEQ multiplex PCR; the TCRdb copy retains only in-frame clones and omits some. The sample has 14,000 to 15,000 clones, around four fifths seen once. Trimming stripped 8 bases from V and 4 bases from J, with 11 bases between. The germline V gene encodes CDR1 SQVTM and CDR2 ANQGSEA. The CDR3 totals 11 residues. The receptor was isolated from an adult with an advanced solid tumor such as melanoma, head and neck, liver or kidney cancer. The source was CD4+ or CD8+ T cells sorted from blood, collected in a trial of the OX40 agonist ivuxolimab. The rearrangement links TRBV29-1 to TRBJ1-2; D unresolved. CDR3 nucleotides: TGCAGCTTCCAGCTACCCTATGGCTACACCTTC. Translated: CSFQLPYGYTF.